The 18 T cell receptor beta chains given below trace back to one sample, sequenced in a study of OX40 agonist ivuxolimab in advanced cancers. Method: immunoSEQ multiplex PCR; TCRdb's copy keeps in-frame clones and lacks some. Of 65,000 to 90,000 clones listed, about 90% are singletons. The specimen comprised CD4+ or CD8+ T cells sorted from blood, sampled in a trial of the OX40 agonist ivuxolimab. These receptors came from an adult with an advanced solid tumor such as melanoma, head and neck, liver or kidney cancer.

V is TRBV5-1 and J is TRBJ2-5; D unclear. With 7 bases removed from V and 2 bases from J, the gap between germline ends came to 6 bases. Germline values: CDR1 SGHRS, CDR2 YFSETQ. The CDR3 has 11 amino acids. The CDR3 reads CASVQQETQYF. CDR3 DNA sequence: TGCGCCAGCGTACAACAAGAGACCCAGTACTTC. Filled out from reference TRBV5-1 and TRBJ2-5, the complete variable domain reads KAGVTQTPRYLIKTRGQQVTLSCSPISGHRSVSWYQQTPGQGLQFLFEYFSETQRNKGNFPGRFSGRQFSNSRSEMNVSTLELGDSALYLCASVQQETQYFGPGTRLLVL.

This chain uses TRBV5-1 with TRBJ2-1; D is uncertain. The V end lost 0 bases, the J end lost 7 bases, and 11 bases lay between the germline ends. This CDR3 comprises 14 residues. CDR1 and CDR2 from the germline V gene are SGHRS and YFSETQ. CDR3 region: CASSLVEGKNEQFF. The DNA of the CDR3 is TGCGCCAGCAGCTTGGTCGAAGGGAAGAATGAGCAGTTCTTC.

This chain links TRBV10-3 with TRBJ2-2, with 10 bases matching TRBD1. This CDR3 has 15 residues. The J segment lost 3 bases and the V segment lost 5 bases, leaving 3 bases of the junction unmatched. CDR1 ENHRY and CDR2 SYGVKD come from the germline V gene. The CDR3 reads CAISPGTGDTGELFF. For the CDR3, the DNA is TGTGCCATCAGTCCCGGGACAGGGGACACCGGGGAGCTGTTTTTT.

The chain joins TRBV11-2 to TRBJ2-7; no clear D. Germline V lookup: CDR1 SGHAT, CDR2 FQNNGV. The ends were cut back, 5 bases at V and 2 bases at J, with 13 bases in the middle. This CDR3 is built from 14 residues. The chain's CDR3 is CASSGEVLTYEQYF. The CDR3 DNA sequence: TGTGCCAGCAGCGGAGAGGTGCTGACCTACGAGCAGTACTTC.

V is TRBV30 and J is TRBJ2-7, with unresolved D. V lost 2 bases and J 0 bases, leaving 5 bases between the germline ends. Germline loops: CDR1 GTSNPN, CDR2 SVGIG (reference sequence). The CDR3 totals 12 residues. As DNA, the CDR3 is TGTGCCTGGAGTCTCTACTCCTACGAGCAGTACTTC. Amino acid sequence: CAWSLYSYEQYF.

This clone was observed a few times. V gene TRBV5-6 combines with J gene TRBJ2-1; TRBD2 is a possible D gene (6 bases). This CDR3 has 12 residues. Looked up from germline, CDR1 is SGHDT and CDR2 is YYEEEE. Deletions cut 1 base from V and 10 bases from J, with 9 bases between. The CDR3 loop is CASSLILAEQFF. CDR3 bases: TGTGCCAGCAGCTTGATACTAGCAGAGCAGTTCTTC.

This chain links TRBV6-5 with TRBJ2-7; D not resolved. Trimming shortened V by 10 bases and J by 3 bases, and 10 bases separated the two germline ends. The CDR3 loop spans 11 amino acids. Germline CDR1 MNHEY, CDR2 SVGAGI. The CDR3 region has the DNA TGTGCCACCAAGGGCGGCTACGAGCAGTACTTC. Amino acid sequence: CATKGGYEQYF.

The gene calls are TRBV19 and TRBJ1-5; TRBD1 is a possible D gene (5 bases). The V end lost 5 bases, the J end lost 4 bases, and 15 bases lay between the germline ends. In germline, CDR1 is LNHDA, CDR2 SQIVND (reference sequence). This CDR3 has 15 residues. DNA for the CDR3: TGTGCCAGTAGTGTTATGGGGCAGGTTAATCAGCCCCAGCATTTT. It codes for CASSVMGQVNQPQHF.

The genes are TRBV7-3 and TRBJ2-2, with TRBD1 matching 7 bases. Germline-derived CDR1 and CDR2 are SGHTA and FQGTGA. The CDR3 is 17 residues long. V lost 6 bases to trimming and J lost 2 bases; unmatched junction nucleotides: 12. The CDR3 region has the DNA TGTGCCAGCAGTTTACGAGCCGGGACAGACAACACCGGGGAGCTGTTTTTT. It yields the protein CASSLRAGTDNTGELFF. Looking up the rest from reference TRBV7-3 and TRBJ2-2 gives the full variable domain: GAGVSQTPSNKVTEKGKYVELRCDPISGHTALYWYRQSLGQGPEFLIYFQGTGAADDSGLPNDRFFAVRPEGSVSTLKIQRTERGDSAVYLCASSLRAGTDNTGELFFGEGSRLTVL.

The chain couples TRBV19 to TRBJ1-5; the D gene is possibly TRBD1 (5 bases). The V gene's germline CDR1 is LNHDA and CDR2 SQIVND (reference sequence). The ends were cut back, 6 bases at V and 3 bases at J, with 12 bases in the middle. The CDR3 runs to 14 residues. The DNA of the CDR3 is TGTGCCAGTAGCCTACGGGACTCCAATCAGCCCCAGCATTTT. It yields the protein CASSLRDSNQPQHF.

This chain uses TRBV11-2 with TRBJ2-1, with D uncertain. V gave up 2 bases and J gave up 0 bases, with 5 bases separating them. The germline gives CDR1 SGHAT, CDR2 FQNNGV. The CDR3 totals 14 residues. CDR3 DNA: TGTGCCAGCAGCTTAATAATCTCCTACAATGAGCAGTTCTTC. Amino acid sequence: CASSLIISYNEQFF.

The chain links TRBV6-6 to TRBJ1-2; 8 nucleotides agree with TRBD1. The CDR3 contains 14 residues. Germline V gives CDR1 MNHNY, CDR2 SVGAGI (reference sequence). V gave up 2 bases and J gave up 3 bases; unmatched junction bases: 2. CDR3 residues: CASSYDRGYYGYTF. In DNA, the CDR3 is TGTGCCAGCAGTTACGACAGGGGTTACTATGGCTACACCTTC.

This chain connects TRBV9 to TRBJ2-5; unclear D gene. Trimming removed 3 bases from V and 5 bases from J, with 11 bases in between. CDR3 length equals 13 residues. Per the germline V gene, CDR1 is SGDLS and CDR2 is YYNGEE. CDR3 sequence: CASSASLRETQYF. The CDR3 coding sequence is TGTGCCAGCAGCGCCAGTCTTCGGGAGACCCAGTACTTC.

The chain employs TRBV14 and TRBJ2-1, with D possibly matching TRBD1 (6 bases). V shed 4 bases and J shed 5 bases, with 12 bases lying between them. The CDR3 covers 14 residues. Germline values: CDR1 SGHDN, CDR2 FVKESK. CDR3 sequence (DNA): TGTGCCAGCAGCCCATGGACAGCCAACAATGAGCAGTTCTTC. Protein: CASSPWTANNEQFF. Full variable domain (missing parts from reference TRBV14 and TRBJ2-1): EAGVTQFPSHSVIEKGQTVTLRCDPISGHDNLYWYRRVMGKEIKFLLHFVKESKQDESGMPNNRFLAERTGGTYSTLKVQPAELEDSGVYFCASSPWTANNEQFFGPGTRLTVL.

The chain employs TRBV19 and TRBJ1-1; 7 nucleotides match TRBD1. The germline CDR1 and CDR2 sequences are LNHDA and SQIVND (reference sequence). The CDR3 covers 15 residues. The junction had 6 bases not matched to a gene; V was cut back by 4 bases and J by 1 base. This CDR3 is CASSTDRAGNTEAFF. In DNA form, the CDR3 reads TGTGCCAGTAGTACAGACAGGGCCGGGAACACTGAAGCTTTCTTT.

The CDR3 DNA is TGTGCCAGCAGCTCCCAGGGGGGGGACACTGAAGCTTTCTTT. It yields the protein CASSSQGGDTEAFF. The chain has TRBV7-3 and TRBJ1-1, with 7 bases fitting TRBD1. The trim removed 4 bases at V and 3 bases at J, leaving 5 bases unmatched. CDR1 is SGHTA and CDR2 is FQGTGA in the germline V gene. The CDR3 is 14 residues long.

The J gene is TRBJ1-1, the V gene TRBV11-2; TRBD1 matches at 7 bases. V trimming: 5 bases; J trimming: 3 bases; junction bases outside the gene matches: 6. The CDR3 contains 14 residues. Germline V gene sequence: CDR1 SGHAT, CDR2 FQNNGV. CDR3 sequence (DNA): TGTGCCAGCAGCGGACCCGGGACAGACACTGAAGCTTTCTTT. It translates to CASSGPGTDTEAFF.

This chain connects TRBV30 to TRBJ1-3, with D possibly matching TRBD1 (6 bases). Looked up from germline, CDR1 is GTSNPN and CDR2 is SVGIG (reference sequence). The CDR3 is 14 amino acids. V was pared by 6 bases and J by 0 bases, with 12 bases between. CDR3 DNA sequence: TGTGCCTGTAATACAGGGAGCTCTGGAAACACCATATATTTT. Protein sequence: CACNTGSSGNTIYF.